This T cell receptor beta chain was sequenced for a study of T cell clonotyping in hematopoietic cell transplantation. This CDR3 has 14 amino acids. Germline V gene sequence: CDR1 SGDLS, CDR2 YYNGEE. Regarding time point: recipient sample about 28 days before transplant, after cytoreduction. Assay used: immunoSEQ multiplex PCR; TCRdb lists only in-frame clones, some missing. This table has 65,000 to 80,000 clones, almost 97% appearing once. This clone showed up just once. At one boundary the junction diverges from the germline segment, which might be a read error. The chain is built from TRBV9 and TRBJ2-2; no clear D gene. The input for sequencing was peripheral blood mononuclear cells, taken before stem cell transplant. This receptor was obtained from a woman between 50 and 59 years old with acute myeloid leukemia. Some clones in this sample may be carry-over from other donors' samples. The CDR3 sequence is CASSVKGNPGELFF. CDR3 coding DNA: TGTGCCAGCAGCGTAAAAGGGAACCCCGGGGAGCTGTTTTTT.